The 27 T cell receptor beta chains below all came from one sample that was sequenced in a study of persistence of HIV-infected CD4 T cells. This was the immunoSEQ version 4 assay in survey mode. Using immunoSEQ multiplex PCR, the repertoire was profiled, and TCRdb retains in-frame clones only, with some absent. The sample has approximately 27,000 clones, 78% seen once. The stimulus was lysate of CMV-infected fibroblasts, 10 ug/mL. CD40L/CD69 double-negative CD45RO-high memory CD4+ T cells were collected. These receptors lack a known antigen. The specimen was CD4+ T cells sorted from PBMCs after approximately 20-hour stimulation, collected from a patient who received antiretroviral therapy. The receptors shown here come from an adult woman with HIV who was CMV-seropositive.

This chain joins TRBV5-1 and TRBJ2-1; 8 bases are a match to TRBD2. CDR3 length equals 18 residues. CDR1 and CDR2 (germline): SGHRS, YFSETQ. The V gene end was trimmed by 0 bases and the J gene end by 7 bases; junction bases not matched to a gene: 15. In DNA form, the CDR3 reads TGCGCCAGCAGCTTGGCGACAGTAGCGGGGACTAGTGGGAATGAGCAGTTCTTC. Protein product: CASSLATVAGTSGNEQFF. Based on the CDR3 plus reference TRBV5-1 and TRBJ2-1, the full variable domain is KAGVTQTPRYLIKTRGQQVTLSCSPISGHRSVSWYQQTPGQGLQFLFEYFSETQRNKGNFPGRFSGRQFSNSRSEMNVSTLELGDSALYLCASSLATVAGTSGNEQFFGPGTRLTVL.

The CDR3 region has the DNA TGTGCCTGGAGTCACCGGGACAGGGGTTATACGCAGTATTTT. Its protein product is CAWSHRDRGYTQYF. The genes are TRBV30 and TRBJ2-3; 10 nucleotides match TRBD1. The ends lost 2 bases at V and 7 bases at J; junction bases unmatched: 6. The length of the CDR3 is 14 residues. Germline V gives CDR1 GTSNPN, CDR2 SVGIG (reference sequence).

The count of this clone is one. The rearrangement uses TRBV6-1 and TRBJ2-1; D remains ambiguous. This CDR3 is built from 15 residues. From germline, CDR1 is MNHNS and CDR2 SASEGT. The V end was cut by 3 bases, the J end by 4 bases, with 13 bases between. This CDR3 is CASSENILRYNEQFF. CDR3 DNA: TGTGCCAGCAGTGAGAACATACTTCGATACAATGAGCAGTTCTTC.

The chain uses TRBV2 and TRBJ2-2, with D perhaps matching TRBD1 (6 bases). Looked up from germline, CDR1 is SNHLY and CDR2 is FYNNEI. Between the trimmed V and J ends, which lost 7 bases and 3 bases, there was a span of 15 bases. The CDR3 sequence is 15 residues long. The CDR3 DNA sequence: TGTGCCAGCAAAGGCAGGGGAGTCGACACCGGGGAGCTGTTTTTT. Protein sequence: CASKGRGVDTGELFF.

This sequence joins TRBV15 and TRBJ2-3; D ambiguous. The CDR3 spans 15 residues. Trimming removed 0 bases from V and 0 bases from J, with 7 bases in between. The V gene's germline CDR1 is LNHNV and CDR2 YYDKDF (reference sequence). As DNA, the CDR3 is TGTGCCACCAGCAGAGATCAGTCTAGCACAGATACGCAGTATTTT. Its translation: CATSRDQSSTDTQYF.

The DNA for the CDR3 is TGTGCCAGCAGCTTAAGTCTTTTGACGACTAACTATGGCTACACCTTC. Protein product: CASSLSLLTTNYGYTF. The V gene is TRBV7-2, the J gene TRBJ1-2; D unclear. V was trimmed by 2 bases and J by 0 bases, leaving 13 bases between them. Germline CDR1 SGHTA, CDR2 FQGNSA. The CDR3 has 16 residues.

The chain uses TRBV3-1 (or the pseudogene TRBV3-2) and TRBJ2-7, with D unresolved. The CDR3 totals 15 residues. V dropped 1 base and J dropped 0 bases, with 10 bases sitting between them. CDR1 and CDR2 from the germline V gene are LGHDT and YNNKEL (reference sequence). The CDR3 sequence: CASSQGWVLSYEQYF. DNA for the CDR3: TGTGCCAGCAGCCAAGGATGGGTGCTCTCCTACGAGCAGTACTTC.

Here the CDR3 DNA reads TGCGCCAGCAGCTTCGGGCAGTCGAGTAACTATGGCTACACCTTC. Amino acid sequence: CASSFGQSSNYGYTF. V usage is TRBV5-1 and J usage is TRBJ1-2, with unresolved D. V lost 2 bases, J lost 1 base, and 12 bases lay in between. Per the germline V gene, CDR1 is SGHRS and CDR2 is YFSETQ. The CDR3 has 15 amino acids.

This sequence joins TRBV5-5 and TRBJ2-5; no firm D call. The V end was cut by 2 bases, the J end by 5 bases, with 7 bases between. This CDR3 is built from 12 residues. Germline V CDR1 and CDR2: SGHKS, YYEKEE (reference sequence). CDR3 in amino acids: CASSFGLETQYF. CDR3 DNA sequence: TGTGCCAGCAGCTTTGGGTTGGAGACCCAGTACTTC.

The chain is built from TRBV2 and TRBJ2-2, with a possible D match to TRBD1 (5 bases). Trimming took off 8 bases at V and 0 bases at J, with 10 bases between the two ends. This CDR3 is built from 14 residues. Germline V gene data show CDR1 as SNHLY and CDR2 as FYNNEI. This chain's CDR3 is CASLRTPNTGELFF. The CDR3, as DNA: TGTGCCAGCCTCCGGACACCGAACACCGGGGAGCTGTTTTTT. The whole variable domain, remainder taken from reference TRBV2 and TRBJ2-2, is EPEVTQTPSHQVTQMGQEVILRCVPISNHLYFYWYRQILGQKVEFLVSFYNNEISEKSEIFDDQFSVERPDGSNFTLKIRSTKLEDSAMYFCASLRTPNTGELFFGEGSRLTVL.

The chain is built from TRBV3-1 (or the pseudogene TRBV3-2) and TRBJ2-2; 8 bases line up with TRBD1. From germline, CDR1 is LGHDT and CDR2 YNNKEL (reference sequence). The CDR3 totals 15 residues. Trimming took 5 bases from V and 2 from J; bases not matched to a gene: 4. This CDR3 reads CASSSRGRNTGELFF. The CDR3 DNA is TGTGCCAGCAGCTCCAGGGGGCGAAACACCGGGGAGCTGTTTTTT.

This chain joins TRBV19 and TRBJ1-6; D call uncertain. Deletions cut 3 bases from V and 3 bases from J, with 9 bases between. Germline CDR1 and CDR2: LNHDA and SQIVND (reference sequence). CDR3 length: 15 amino acids. The CDR3 is CASSIDSLYNSPLHF. The CDR3 coding sequence is TGTGCCAGTAGTATCGACTCCCTCTATAATTCACCCCTCCACTTT.

This chain connects TRBV19 to TRBJ1-5, with D unresolved. The V end was cut by 4 bases, the J end by 7 bases, with 14 bases between. Germline-derived CDR1 and CDR2 are LNHDA and SQIVND (reference sequence). CDR3 length: 14 amino acids. The CDR3 region has the DNA TGTGCCAGTAGTACAAGAGACTACCTACAGCCCCAGCATTTT. Its translation: CASSTRDYLQPQHF. Complete variable domain (other parts from reference TRBV19 and TRBJ1-5): DGGITQSPKYLFRKEGQNVTLSCEQNLNHDAMYWYRQDPGQGLRLIYYSQIVNDFQKGDIAEGYSVSREKKESFPLTVTSAQKNPTAFYLCASSTRDYLQPQHFGDGTRLSIL.

CDR3 sequence: CAWSPQAGTYEQYF. The CDR3 DNA follows: TGTGCCTGGAGTCCTCAAGCGGGGACATACGAGCAGTACTTC. The rearrangement joins TRBV30 to TRBJ2-7, with D possibly matching TRBD2 (7 bases). Germline V CDR1 and CDR2: GTSNPN, SVGIG (reference sequence). The CDR3 is made up of 14 amino acids. V shed 2 bases and J shed 4 bases, with 15 bases lying between them.

This clone came up once. The V and J genes are TRBV28 and TRBJ2-5; D ambiguous. The length of the CDR3 is 11 residues. V lost 7 bases and J lost 3, with 6 bases in between. The V gene's germline CDR1 is MDHEN and CDR2 SYDVKM. The CDR3 nucleotides are TGTGCCAGCACTTCAGAAGAGACCCAGTACTTC. This sequence encodes CASTSEETQYF.

The chain has TRBV19 and TRBJ1-5; D gene unclear. V was cut by 4 bases and J by 3 bases, with 10 bases left in between. The V gene's germline CDR1 is LNHDA and CDR2 SQIVND (reference sequence). The CDR3 has 14 amino acids. The CDR3 protein is CASSSGDLNQPQHF. For the CDR3, the DNA is TGTGCCAGTAGTAGCGGAGACCTCAATCAGCCCCAGCATTTT.

The chain is built from TRBV3-1 (or the pseudogene TRBV3-2) and TRBJ1-2; weak D call: TRBD1 (5 bases). V was trimmed by 4 bases and J by 13 bases, leaving 19 bases between them. Germline CDR1 reads LGHDT; CDR2 reads YNNKEL (reference sequence). This CDR3 is built from 13 residues. As DNA, the CDR3 is TGTGCCAGCAGCCCTTACGGGGACGGAGCCTGCACCTTC. This sequence encodes CASSPYGDGACTF.

In its sample, this clone was seen once. The V gene is TRBV3-1 (or the pseudogene TRBV3-2), the J gene TRBJ2-3, with 9 bases aligning to TRBD2. The ends lost 3 bases at V and 10 bases at J; junction bases unmatched: 5. The CDR3 is 13 residues long. CDR1 LGHDT and CDR2 YNNKEL come from the germline V gene (reference sequence). The CDR3 DNA follows: TGTGCCAGCAGCCAGACGGCTAGCGGGGCGCAGTATTTT. Its protein is CASSQTASGAQYF.

V gene TRBV5-5 combines with J gene TRBJ2-5; D may be TRBD2 (6 bases). V was pared by 3 bases and J by 4 bases, with 16 bases between. This CDR3 has 15 amino acids. Germline-derived CDR1 and CDR2 are SGHKS and YYEKEE (reference sequence). The CDR3 DNA reads TGTGCCAGCAGCTGGGGCCCAGGAGGGTCAGAGACCCAGTACTTC. Its protein is CASSWGPGGSETQYF.

The gene calls are TRBV27 and TRBJ1-2; no reliable D call. V was trimmed by 1 base and J by 4 bases, leaving 10 bases between them. CDR1 is MNHEY and CDR2 is SMNVEV in the germline V gene (reference sequence). This CDR3 region has 14 residues. The CDR3 reads CASSLFRGSYGYTF. DNA for the CDR3: TGTGCCAGCAGTTTATTCCGGGGATCCTATGGCTACACCTTC.

The gene calls are TRBV7-2 and TRBJ1-2; a weak D match, TRBD1 (5 bases). Germline loops: CDR1 SGHTA, CDR2 FQGNSA. This CDR3 is 14 amino acids long. Trimming shortened V by 3 bases and J by 7 bases, and 15 bases separated the two germline ends. CDR3 in DNA: TGTGCCAGCAGCTTCTGGCAGGGACGAGGTGGCTACACCTTC. This encodes CASSFWQGRGGYTF.

The chain links TRBV7-2 to TRBJ1-2; TRBD1 matches at 7 bases. CDR1 is SGHTA, CDR2 FQGNSA, per germline. With V trimmed by 3 bases and J by 6 bases, 16 bases remained unmatched. This CDR3 is built from 17 residues. CDR3 sequence (DNA): TGTGCCAGCAGCTTTAGCCCCCAACTGACAGGGTCTGATGGCTACACCTTC. This sequence encodes CASSFSPQLTGSDGYTF.

The V and J genes are TRBV19 and TRBJ1-2, with D possibly TRBD1 on 5 matching bases. The CDR3 contains 16 residues. With 1 base removed from V and 5 bases from J, the gap between germline ends came to 17 bases. Looked up from germline, CDR1 is LNHDA and CDR2 is SQIVND (reference sequence). The CDR3 here is CASSIGPGRSGYGYTF. CDR3 bases: TGTGCCAGTAGTATAGGCCCGGGACGCTCAGGGTATGGCTACACCTTC. Full variable domain (missing parts from reference TRBV19 and TRBJ1-2): DGGITQSPKYLFRKEGQNVTLSCEQNLNHDAMYWYRQDPGQGLRLIYYSQIVNDFQKGDIAEGYSVSREKKESFPLTVTSAQKNPTAFYLCASSIGPGRSGYGYTFGSGTRLTVV.

The chain combines TRBV28 with TRBJ1-1; D not certain. CDR3 size: 14 residues. Germline V CDR1 and CDR2: MDHEN, SYDVKM. Trimming shortened V by 1 base and J by 1 base, and 7 bases separated the two germline ends. The CDR3 loop is CASSLLGPNTEAFF. CDR3 nucleotide sequence: TGTGCCAGCAGTTTATTGGGCCCGAACACTGAAGCTTTCTTT. The whole variable domain, remainder taken from reference TRBV28 and TRBJ1-1, is DVKVTQSSRYLVKRTGEKVFLECVQDMDHENMFWYRQDPGLGLRLIYFSYDVKMKEKGDIPEGYSVSREKKERFSLILESASTNQTSMYLCASSLLGPNTEAFFGQGTRLTVV.

The rearrangement joins TRBV7-3 to TRBJ1-4; D not certain. V dropped 2 bases and J dropped 4 bases, with 5 bases sitting between them. CDR3 length: 13 residues. From germline, CDR1 is SGHTA and CDR2 FQGTGA. The CDR3 reads CASSLGFNEKLFF. The CDR3 DNA reads as TGTGCCAGCAGCTTAGGATTTAATGAAAAACTGTTTTTT.

As concerns this clone: Compared with germline, one end of the junction differs, possibly owing to a read error. This chain connects TRBV7-7 to TRBJ2-5, with a tentative D call TRBD1 (6 bases). Germline lookup yields CDR1 SSHAT and CDR2 FNYEAQ (reference sequence). The length of the CDR3 is 15 residues. The CDR3: CASSLGAGAVETQYF. The CDR3 DNA is TGTGCTAGCAGCTTAGGGGCAGGGGCGGTGGAGACCCAGTACTTC.

This clone was detected once. The genes are TRBV7-3 and TRBJ1-6; D is undetermined. Trimming shortened V by 5 bases and J by 9 bases, and 14 bases separated the two germline ends. Germline V CDR1 and CDR2: SGHTA, FQGTGA. The CDR3 covers 14 residues. The CDR3 DNA reads as TGTGCCAGCAGCGCGACCCGGCCTCCTTCACCCCTCCACTTT. Protein product: CASSATRPPSPLHF.